Presented here are 26 T cell receptor beta chains from one specimen sequenced in a study of T cell repertoires in cytomegalovirus infection. These receptors are not linked to any known antigen. MiXCR, run by TCRdb on the reads, gives a single entry per CDR3 protein. Among approximately 270,000 distinct CDR3 sequences listed, less than 25% were seen once. This specimen consisted of cultured PBMCs, obtained from culture after CMV antigen stimulation. The receptor set was obtained from a human donor in good health (CMV status not recorded). Some clones in this sample may be carry-over from other donors' samples.

This clonotype has at least ten counts. V and J are TRBV7-2 and TRBJ2-7, with 11 bases lining up with TRBD2. With V trimmed by 5 bases and J by 2 bases, 5 bases remained unmatched. CDR3 size: 15 residues. The germline V gene has CDR1 SGHTA and CDR2 FQGNSA. The CDR3 bases are TGTGCCAGCAGCGTGGGACTAGCGGAACCCTACGAGCAGTACTTC. It codes for CASSVGLAEPYEQYF.

The chain is built from TRBV5-4 and TRBJ1-2; D is ambiguous. Germline CDR1 and CDR2: SGHNT and YYREEE (reference sequence). This CDR3 comprises 16 residues. V was shortened by 1 base and J by 8 bases, with 21 bases between the two germline ends. The CDR3 loop reads CASSLRSLPGVEGYTF. CDR3 in DNA: TGTGCCAGCAGCTTGAGGTCGCTGCCCGGGGTAGAGGGCTACACCTTC. Full variable domain (rest looked up from reference TRBV5-4 and TRBJ1-2): ETGVTQSPTHLIKTRGQQVTLRCSSQSGHNTVSWYQQALGQGPQFIFQYYREEENGRGNFPPRFSGLQFPNYSSELNVNALELDDSALYLCASSLRSLPGVEGYTFGSGTRLTVV.

This clonotype was recorded many times. The chain combines TRBV7-2 with TRBJ2-3; no definite D call. The length of the CDR3 is 13 residues. Deletions cut 5 bases from V and 1 base from J, with 7 bases between. Per the germline V gene, CDR1 is SGHTA and CDR2 is FQGNSA. The CDR3 protein is CASSHRGTDTQYF. The DNA of the CDR3 is TGTGCCAGCAGCCACCGGGGCACAGATACGCAGTATTTT.

This clonotype occurred a few times. This sequence joins TRBV11-2 and TRBJ2-7; 8 bases line up with TRBD2. The CDR3 spans 14 residues. The germline CDR1 and CDR2 sequences are SGHAT and FQNNGV. Germline trimming cut 4 bases from V and 7 bases from J; bases unmatched to any gene: 9. Written as DNA, the CDR3 is TGTGCCAGCAGCTATTTGGCGGGAGGTGGGGAGCAGTACGTC. It yields the protein CASSYLAGGGEQYV.

This clonotype was recorded a few times. The J gene is TRBJ1-1, the V gene TRBV7-2; D unclear. V gave up 5 bases and J gave up 4 bases, with 8 bases separating them. There are 12 residues in the CDR3. The germline gives CDR1 SGHTA, CDR2 FQGNSA. The CDR3 spells CASSQWVTEAFF. CDR3 nucleotides: TGTGCCAGCAGCCAGTGGGTCACTGAAGCTTTCTTT.

The chain combines TRBV19 with TRBJ1-1; tentatively, D is TRBD1 (5 bases). Germline values: CDR1 LNHDA, CDR2 SQIVND (reference sequence). V lost 3 bases and J 5 bases, leaving 19 bases between the germline ends. This CDR3 comprises 16 residues. CDR3 protein: CASSMYSRGHYTEAFF. The CDR3 DNA follows: TGTGCCAGTAGTATGTACAGCCGAGGACACTATACTGAAGCTTTCTTT.

This sequence joins TRBV25-1 and TRBJ2-1, with TRBD2 matching over 9 bases. After removal of 3 bases from V and 8 bases from J, the junction contained 14 bases not matched to a gene. This CDR3 has 17 amino acids. CDR1 MGHDK and CDR2 SYGVNS come from the germline V gene. CDR3 bases: TGTGCCAGCAGTGAGACTACCGGGATTAGCGGGAGTGATGAGCAGTTCTTC. It specifies CASSETTGISGSDEQFF.

This clonotype was recorded a few times. The CDR3 reads CASRTLAGANEQFF. The CDR3 region has the DNA TGTGCCAGCAGGACCTTAGCGGGAGCGAATGAGCAGTTCTTC. This chain links TRBV6-2 or TRBV6-3 with TRBJ2-1, with 9 bases fitting TRBD2. Germline trimming cut 6 bases from V and 7 bases from J; bases unmatched to any gene: 7. CDR1 and CDR2 (germline): MNHEY, SVGEGT. This CDR3 has 14 residues.

The sample holds many counts of this clonotype. The germline gene is not matched at one end of the junction; a read error may be the cause. The rearrangement joins TRBV7-2 to TRBJ2-7; 8 nucleotides line up with TRBD2. CDR1 is SGHTA and CDR2 is FQGNSA in the germline V gene. The CDR3 has 13 amino acids. The DNA of the CDR3 is TGTGCCAGCAGGTTAGCGGGGTCCTACGAGCAGTACTTC. Amino acids: CASRLAGSYEQYF.

This clonotype was counted at least ten times. The CDR3 bases are TGTGCCAGCAGCTCCCGGTTCACCCAGGCAGATACGCAGTATTTT. Translated: CASSSRFTQADTQYF. V and J are TRBV7-2 and TRBJ2-3; unclear D gene. Trimming left V 4 bases short and J 4 bases short, with 15 bases between. The CDR3 sequence is 15 residues long. From germline, CDR1 is SGHTA and CDR2 FQGNSA.

The table lists this clonotype with many counts. This chain uses TRBV2 with TRBJ1-5; D remains unclear. The CDR3 is 14 residues long. CDR1 is SNHLY and CDR2 is FYNNEI in the germline V gene. The germline V and J ends were trimmed by 3 bases and 1 base, with 7 bases remaining between them. DNA of the CDR3: TGTGCCAGCAGTGATAGGACCAGCAATCAGCCCCAGCATTTT. Residues: CASSDRTSNQPQHF.

This clonotype has a handful of counts. The J gene is TRBJ2-1, the V gene TRBV28, with 9 bases aligning to TRBD2. CDR3 length: 16 residues. Germline V gives CDR1 MDHEN, CDR2 SYDVKM. The V segment lost 6 bases and the J segment 7 bases; nucleotides outside the gene matches: 13. CDR3 bases: TGTGCCAGCAGCGAGCAGGGTGCGGGAGGGCCGAATGAGCAGTTCTTC. Amino acids: CASSEQGAGGPNEQFF.

This clonotype was found many times. The V and J genes are TRBV2 and TRBJ2-1, with 9 bases lining up with TRBD2. This CDR3 is 15 amino acids long. After removal of 4 bases from V and 9 bases from J, the junction contained 10 bases not matched to a gene. Germline V lookup: CDR1 SNHLY, CDR2 FYNNEI. This CDR3 is CASSALAGFRGEQFF. The DNA of the CDR3 is TGTGCCAGCAGTGCCCTAGCGGGGTTTAGGGGTGAGCAGTTCTTC.

In its sample, this clonotype was seen a few times. The gene calls are TRBV20-1 and TRBJ1-2, with no clear D. This CDR3 spans 9 amino acids. V dropped 3 bases and J dropped 8 bases, with 4 bases sitting between them. Germline V gives CDR1 DFQATT, CDR2 SNEGSKA (reference sequence). The CDR3 region is CSASQGYTF. CDR3 coding DNA: TGCAGTGCTAGTCAGGGCTACACCTTC.

The chain joins TRBV12-3 or TRBV12-4 to TRBJ1-1; the match to TRBD1 covers 11 bases. CDR3 length: 15 amino acids. V shed 7 bases, J shed 6 bases, and the junction held 10 bases outside the gene matches. Here the CDR3 reads CASMVAGQGAPEAFF. CDR3 DNA sequence: TGTGCCAGCATGGTAGCAGGACAGGGGGCTCCTGAAGCTTTCTTT.

J is TRBJ2-2 and V is TRBV23-1, with 9 bases fitting TRBD1. TRBV23-1 is assigned to the ORF class and has an uncertain function. V dropped 3 bases and J dropped 7; count of bases not matched to a gene: 6. This CDR3 is built from 15 residues. CDR3 sequence: CASSHPTGGNGELFF. DNA for the CDR3: TGCGCCAGCAGTCACCCCACAGGGGGCAACGGGGAGCTGTTTTTT.

For this clonotype: The junction departs from germline at one end; a sequencing error may be responsible. The chain has TRBV13 and TRBJ2-7; perhaps TRBD1 as D (6 bases). The CDR3 is made up of 14 amino acids. Germline V gene lookup returns CDR1 PRHDT and CDR2 FYEKMQ (reference sequence). The CDR3 loop reads CASSRRDNRYEPYF. DNA of the CDR3: TGTGCCAGCAGCCGACGGGACAATCGCTACGAGCCGTACTTC. Full variable domain (outside the CDR3, taken from reference TRBV13 and TRBJ2-7): AAGVIQSPRHLIKEKRETATLKCYPIPRHDTVYWYQQGPGQDPQFLISFYEKMQSDKGSIPDRFSAQQFSDYHSELNMSSLELGDSALYFCASSRRDNRYEPYFGPGTRLTVT.

The chain recombines TRBV27 with TRBJ1-5; D might be TRBD1 (6 bases). The V gene's germline CDR1 is MNHEY and CDR2 SMNVEV (reference sequence). CDR3 length: 15 residues. V was clipped by 5 bases and J by 2 bases, with 13 bases between them. The CDR3 is CASSATGSGNQPQHF. DNA for the CDR3: TGTGCCAGCAGTGCCACAGGGAGTGGCAATCAGCCCCAGCATTTT.

This clonotype came up a few times. CDR3 residues: CASSYRGPTAAGANVLTF. The CDR3 DNA follows: TGTGCCAGCAGTTACCGAGGACCGACGGCCGCTGGGGCCAACGTCCTGACTTTC. This rearrangement joins TRBV6-5 to TRBJ2-6; D is uncertain. Germline V gives CDR1 MNHEY, CDR2 SVGAGI. The CDR3 is made up of 18 amino acids. V was shortened by 2 bases and J by 2 bases, with 16 bases between the two germline ends.

This clonotype came up many times. The chain carries TRBV2 and TRBJ2-5; 7 nucleotides align to TRBD2. V was clipped by 7 bases and J by 4 bases; unmatched bases: 6. The V gene's germline CDR1 is SNHLY and CDR2 FYNNEI. The CDR3 spans 13 residues. The CDR3 sequence: CASKIERGETQYF. CDR3 coding DNA: TGTGCCAGCAAGATAGAGCGGGGAGAGACCCAGTACTTC.

This clonotype has just a few counts. The gene calls are TRBV11-2 and TRBJ2-5; perhaps TRBD1 as D (6 bases). The germline gives CDR1 SGHAT, CDR2 FQNNGV. With 3 bases removed from V and 3 bases from J, the gap between germline ends came to 11 bases. The CDR3 is 14 residues long. CDR3 amino acids: CASSFLTGKETQYF. CDR3 DNA sequence: TGTGCCAGCAGCTTCTTGACAGGAAAAGAGACCCAGTACTTC.

This clonotype was found a few times. The J gene is TRBJ2-2, the V gene TRBV5-1, with D unresolved. This CDR3 is built from 13 residues. V was trimmed by 4 bases and J by 5 bases, leaving 9 bases between them. Germline values: CDR1 SGHRS, CDR2 YFSETQ. The CDR3 sequence is CASSGSRTGELFF. As DNA, the CDR3 is TGCGCCAGCAGCGGCTCGAGGACCGGGGAGCTGTTTTTT.

The table lists this clonotype with a few counts. The CDR3: CASSFPGTGLEDEKLFF. CDR3 bases: TGTGCCAGCAGTTTTCCCGGGACAGGGTTGGAGGATGAAAAACTGTTTTTT. This chain joins TRBV12-3 or TRBV12-4 and TRBJ1-4; 9 bases are shared with TRBD1. The ends lost 3 bases at V and 6 bases at J; junction bases unmatched: 11. This CDR3 is 17 amino acids long.

This clonotype has just a few counts. The chain recombines TRBV12-3 or TRBV12-4 with TRBJ1-5, with TRBD1 matching 7 bases. The ends lost 6 bases at V and 0 bases at J; junction bases unmatched: 17. The CDR3 spans 19 residues. CDR3 nucleotides: TGTGCCAGCAGCCGAACCGGGACAGCGAGTTATTATAGCAATCAGCCCCAGCATTTT. Its protein product is CASSRTGTASYYSNQPQHF.

In its sample, this clonotype was seen a few times. The chain is built from TRBV6-2 or TRBV6-3 and TRBJ2-7; D is perhaps TRBD1 (6 bases). Between the trimmed V and J ends, which lost 5 bases and 0 bases, there was a span of 17 bases. This CDR3 is 16 amino acids long. CDR1 is MNHEY and CDR2 is SVGEGT in the germline V gene. CDR3: CASSNRPGQLSYEQYF. For the CDR3, the DNA is TGTGCCAGCAGTAATCGACCGGGACAACTCTCCTACGAGCAGTACTTC.

This clonotype showed up just a few times. The chain joins TRBV5-4 to TRBJ2-3; TRBD2 matches 7 bases. Trimming cost V 4 bases and J 2 bases; bases outside gene matches: 4. The CDR3 sequence is 14 residues long. Per germline, CDR1 SGHNT and CDR2 YYREEE (reference sequence). The CDR3 nucleotides are TGTGCCAGCAGCCAAGCGGGACCCACAGATACGCAGTATTTT. Encoded protein: CASSQAGPTDTQYF.